The 29 T cell receptor beta chains below were found in one sample sequenced in a study of blood T cell repertoires in COVID-19. Only in-frame clones appear in the TCRdb table, and some are missing; sequencing was by immunoSEQ multiplex PCR. The sample includes 150,000 or so clones, around four fifths of them seen just once. Sequenced material: PBMCs or T cells enriched from blood (not recorded which). All receptors come from a woman in her forties or fifties who had recovered from COVID-19.

The CDR3 loop is CASSRRTGDTEAFF. In nucleotides, the CDR3 is TGTGCCAGCAGCCGACGCACAGGGGACACTGAAGCTTTCTTT. This chain connects TRBV3-1 (or the pseudogene TRBV3-2) to TRBJ1-1; 7 nucleotides align to TRBD1. Trimming took 4 bases from V and 3 from J; bases not matched to a gene: 5. Germline CDR1 and CDR2: LGHDT and YNNKEL (reference sequence). The CDR3 extends over 14 amino acids.

This chain links TRBV30 with TRBJ1-1; 9 nucleotides line up with TRBD1. The CDR3 runs 13 residues. Germline lookup yields CDR1 GTSNPN and CDR2 SVGIG (reference sequence). Trimming cost V 7 bases and J 1 base; bases outside gene matches: 4. The CDR3 DNA sequence: TGTGCCTCCAAGGGACAGGGGAACACTGAAGCTTTCTTT. It translates to CASKGQGNTEAFF.

This clone was seen repeatedly, ten times or more. The chain combines TRBV28 with TRBJ2-6; 9 bases agree with TRBD1. The CDR3 totals 18 residues. Germline V lookup: CDR1 MDHEN, CDR2 SYDVKM. V lost 4 bases to trimming and J lost 1 base; unmatched junction nucleotides: 8. The CDR3 loop is CASSSGGQGLSGANVLTF. CDR3 coding DNA: TGTGCCAGCAGTTCGGGGGGACAGGGACTTTCTGGGGCCAACGTCCTGACTTTC.

The rearrangement uses TRBV29-1 and TRBJ1-2; 7 bases map to TRBD1. Germline trimming cut 0 bases from V and 3 bases from J; bases unmatched to any gene: 13. CDR3 length: 17 residues. The germline V gene encodes CDR1 SQVTM and CDR2 ANQGSEA. CDR3 DNA: TGCAGCGTTGAAGAGGGCACAGGGACAGAGAAGGACTATGGCTACACCTTC. Protein sequence: CSVEEGTGTEKDYGYTF.

J is TRBJ2-1 and V is TRBV10-2; maybe TRBD2 (7 bases). The CDR3 spans 16 residues. From germline, CDR1 is WSHSY and CDR2 SAAADI. V lost 1 base and J lost 7, with 17 bases in between. The CDR3, as DNA: TGCGCCAGCAGTGAGTTGGGGCGGGGGCGGCTTAATGAGCAGTTCTTC. This encodes CASSELGRGRLNEQFF.

This clone was seen a few times. V and J are TRBV10-1 and TRBJ2-2; TRBD1 might be the D (5 bases). This CDR3 contains 14 residues. Looked up from germline, CDR1 is WNHNN and CDR2 is SYGVQD (reference sequence). V gave up 4 bases and J gave up 5 bases, with 11 bases separating them. The CDR3 DNA follows: TGCGCCAGCAGTGCCAGGGTACGGACCGGGGAGCTGTTTTTT. It is translated as CASSARVRTGELFF.

The chain links TRBV6-1 to TRBJ1-2; D is perhaps TRBD1 (5 bases). The germline CDR1 and CDR2 sequences are MNHNS and SASEGT. The CDR3 loop spans 17 amino acids. V lost 2 bases and J 4 bases, leaving 20 bases between the germline ends. CDR3 sequence (DNA): TGTGCCAGCAGTGAATGGGGCGGACCGATCACCCTCTATGGCTACACCTTC. Amino acid sequence: CASSEWGGPITLYGYTF.

This clone was seen only once. The chain joins TRBV7-9 to TRBJ1-3, with D tentatively TRBD1 (5 bases). The germline CDR1 and CDR2 sequences are SEHNR and FQNEAQ (reference sequence). This CDR3 comprises 14 residues. V lost 11 bases, J lost 0 bases, and 14 bases lay in between. The CDR3 spells CARGTLISGNTIYF. The CDR3 region has the DNA TGTGCCCGGGGGACCCTGATCTCTGGAAACACCATATATTTT.

This clone was found once. In nucleotides, the CDR3 is TGTGCCAGCAGTCACCCCGGGACAGGGGTTGAAAAACTGTTTTTT. Protein product: CASSHPGTGVEKLFF. The chain combines TRBV28 with TRBJ1-4; 10 nucleotides match TRBD1. J lost 7 bases, V lost 5 bases, and 7 bases had no gene match. This CDR3 is built from 15 residues. Germline V lookup: CDR1 MDHEN, CDR2 SYDVKM.

The chain links TRBV10-3 to TRBJ2-7, with 13 bases fitting TRBD2. The V gene end was trimmed by 5 bases and the J gene end by 1 base; junction bases not matched to a gene: 2. The CDR3 length is 15 residues. Germline V lookup: CDR1 ENHRY, CDR2 SYGVKD. This CDR3 reads CAISLGLAGSYEQYV. The CDR3, as DNA: TGTGCCATCAGTCTGGGACTAGCGGGGTCCTACGAGCAGTACGTC.

The V gene is TRBV9, the J gene TRBJ2-3; tentatively, D is TRBD1 (6 bases). The CDR3 is 16 amino acids. Trimming took off 0 bases at V and 3 bases at J, with 14 bases between the two ends. Per germline, CDR1 SGDLS and CDR2 YYNGEE. The CDR3 spells CASSVVQGMGTDTQYF. DNA of the CDR3: TGTGCCAGCAGCGTAGTTCAGGGGATGGGAACAGATACGCAGTATTTT.

This sequence joins TRBV30 and TRBJ1-1; the match to TRBD1 covers 7 bases. This CDR3 is built from 12 residues. Looked up from germline, CDR1 is GTSNPN and CDR2 is SVGIG (reference sequence). After removal of 7 bases from V and 4 bases from J, the junction contained 6 bases not matched to a gene. For the CDR3, the DNA is TGTGCCTACGACAGGGTGGTCACTGAAGCTTTCTTT. Translated, it gives CAYDRVVTEAFF.

The J gene is TRBJ1-4, the V gene TRBV27; 10 bases are a match to TRBD1. The CDR3 extends over 14 amino acids. Germline trimming cut 6 bases from V and 8 bases from J; bases unmatched to any gene: 6. From germline, CDR1 is MNHEY and CDR2 SMNVEV (reference sequence). CDR3: CASRGQGRGEKLFF. Here the CDR3 DNA reads TGTGCCAGCAGGGGACAGGGGCGAGGAGAAAAACTGTTTTTT. The variable domain in full, with the rest retrieved from reference TRBV27 and TRBJ1-4, is EAQVTQNPRYLITVTGKKLTVTCSQNMNHEYMSWYRQDPGLGLRQIYYSMNVEVTDKGDVPEGYKVSRKEKRNFPLILESPSPNQTSLYFCASRGQGRGEKLFFGSGTQLSVL.

The V gene is TRBV6-5, the J gene TRBJ1-4; perhaps TRBD1 as D (6 bases). Trimming shortened V by 7 bases and J by 0 bases, and 12 bases separated the two germline ends. This CDR3 spans 15 amino acids. The germline V gene has CDR1 MNHEY and CDR2 SVGAGI. CDR3 protein: CASKQGRATNEKLFF. The CDR3 DNA reads as TGTGCCAGCAAGCAGGGGCGAGCAACTAATGAAAAACTGTTTTTT.

The chain couples TRBV11-2 to TRBJ1-4, with 7 bases fitting TRBD1. This CDR3 has 19 residues. V was pared by 4 bases and J by 0 bases, with 14 bases of the junction left unmatched. CDR1 and CDR2 from the germline V gene are SGHAT and FQNNGV. DNA of the CDR3: TGTGCCAGCAGCTCGTCCCCCAGGGGGTACAAGGCAACTAATGAAAAACTGTTTTTT. It encodes CASSSSPRGYKATNEKLFF.

This clone was seen a handful of times. The chain is built from TRBV4-1 and TRBJ2-1; TRBD2 is a possible D gene (5 bases). Trimming pared 4 bases from V and 12 bases from J, leaving 16 bases between. Germline assignment: CDR1 MGHRA and CDR2 YSYEKL. This CDR3 contains 13 residues. The CDR3 sequence: CASSRPLEAWQFF. The CDR3 DNA is TGCGCCAGCAGCCGGCCACTAGAAGCTTGGCAGTTCTTC.

The rearrangement joins TRBV5-5 to TRBJ2-1; 10 bases line up with TRBD1. Germline assignment: CDR1 SGHKS and CDR2 YYEKEE (reference sequence). The V gene end was trimmed by 4 bases and the J gene end by 6 bases; junction bases not matched to a gene: 7. The CDR3 runs 15 residues. The CDR3 loop is CASSRTGTGVNEQFF. CDR3 bases: TGTGCCAGCAGCCGGACCGGGACAGGGGTCAATGAGCAGTTCTTC.

CDR3 nucleotide sequence: TGTGCCTGGAGCACCAGGGGCAAGGGCCCACAGCCCCAGCATTTT. Residues: CAWSTRGKGPQPQHF. V and J are TRBV30 and TRBJ1-5, with a weak D call TRBD1 (6 bases). V dropped 3 bases and J dropped 7 bases, with 19 bases sitting between them. Looked up from germline, CDR1 is GTSNPN and CDR2 is SVGIG (reference sequence). This CDR3 contains 15 residues.

V usage is TRBV18 and J usage is TRBJ1-6, with 11 bases aligning to TRBD1. The length of the CDR3 is 20 residues. With V trimmed by 3 bases and J by 13 bases, 23 bases remained unmatched. The germline V gene has CDR1 KGHSH and CDR2 LQKENI. The CDR3 is CASSPNANSGTGGRIQPLHF. CDR3 coding DNA: TGTGCCAGCTCACCTAACGCAAATTCCGGGACAGGGGGACGTATCCAGCCCCTCCACTTT.

The chain joins TRBV19 to TRBJ1-4, with D possibly TRBD1 on 6 matching bases. V was pared by 5 bases and J by 1 base, with 14 bases between. Germline V gene data show CDR1 as LNHDA and CDR2 as SQIVND (reference sequence). CDR3 size: 16 residues. CDR3 DNA sequence: TGTGCCAGTAGTGTTATGGGGGCGCGAACTAATGAAAAACTGTTTTTT. This codes for CASSVMGARTNEKLFF.

The gene calls are TRBV24-1 and TRBJ1-4, with 9 bases matching TRBD1. The CDR3 has 15 residues. The V gene end was trimmed by 2 bases and the J gene end by 8 bases; junction bases not matched to a gene: 5. CDR1 is KGHDR, CDR2 SFDVKD, per germline. CDR3 bases: TGTGCCACCAGTGATTCCGGGACAGGGAGCGAAAAACTGTTTTTT. It encodes CATSDSGTGSEKLFF.

J is TRBJ2-5 and V is TRBV5-4; TRBD2 agrees at 14 bases. The CDR3 length is 16 residues. The germline CDR1 and CDR2 sequences are SGHNT and YYREEE (reference sequence). V was pared by 4 bases and J by 5 bases, with 7 bases of the junction left unmatched. CDR3 loop: CASSLRLAGGRETQYF. CDR3 sequence (DNA): TGTGCCAGCAGCCTACGACTAGCGGGGGGGCGGGAGACCCAGTACTTC.

J is TRBJ2-3 and V is TRBV12-3 or TRBV12-4; TRBD2 might be the D (6 bases). V gave up 6 bases and J gave up 5 bases, with 9 bases separating them. The CDR3 is 12 residues long. CDR3 amino acids: CASSGTGDTQYF. In DNA form, the CDR3 reads TGTGCCAGCAGCGGGACTGGAGATACGCAGTATTTT.

The chain recombines TRBV5-6 with TRBJ1-6, with D perhaps matching TRBD1 (6 bases). Germline loops: CDR1 SGHDT, CDR2 YYEEEE. The V and J ends lost 5 bases and 10 bases respectively, with 16 bases between them. This CDR3 is 14 amino acids long. For the CDR3, the DNA is TGTGCCAGCAGGTCGGACAGTGTTAACTCACCCCTCCACTTT. Protein product: CASRSDSVNSPLHF.

This chain connects TRBV27 to TRBJ2-3; no firm D call. Trimming removed 0 bases from V and 1 base from J, with 8 bases in between. Germline V gene data show CDR1 as MNHEY and CDR2 as SMNVEV (reference sequence). This CDR3 has 15 amino acids. The CDR3 nucleotides read TGTGCCAGCAGTTTATCGGTTTTAGGCACAGATACGCAGTATTTT. Amino acids: CASSLSVLGTDTQYF.

V and J are TRBV7-6 and TRBJ1-4; tentatively, D is TRBD1 (6 bases). Germline V gives CDR1 SGHVS, CDR2 FNYEAQ. Trimming shortened V by 5 bases and J by 9 bases, and 16 bases separated the two germline ends. This CDR3 has 14 amino acids. CDR3 residues: CASSLGGGEKKLFF. The DNA for the CDR3 is TGTGCCAGCAGCCTAGGGGGAGGAGAGAAAAAACTGTTTTTT.

This clone was found once. As DNA, the CDR3 is TGCGCCAGCAGCCCCGGACAGGGGGCGGGCGGCTACACCTTC. This codes for CASSPGQGAGGYTF. The chain links TRBV4-1 to TRBJ1-2; 11 bases line up with TRBD1. The CDR3 is 14 amino acids. Germline V gene lookup returns CDR1 MGHRA and CDR2 YSYEKL. Losses at the gene ends were 4 bases for V and 8 bases for J; bases not matched to a gene: 6.

The chain employs TRBV11-3 and TRBJ2-6, with 9 bases lining up with TRBD2. CDR3 length: 16 residues. With 5 bases clipped from V and 3 bases from J, the junction kept 5 bases outside the gene matches. Germline CDR1 SGHNT, CDR2 YENEEA. CDR3 nucleotide sequence: TGTGCCAGCAGCCCTAGCGGGATATATGGGGCCAACGTCCTGACTTTC. It specifies CASSPSGIYGANVLTF.

The gene calls are TRBV5-5 and TRBJ2-2, with 8 bases lining up with TRBD1. This CDR3 spans 17 amino acids. With 1 base clipped from V and 5 bases from J, the junction kept 10 bases outside the gene matches. In germline, CDR1 is SGHKS, CDR2 YYEKEE (reference sequence). The DNA of the CDR3 is TGTGCCAGCAGCTTGAGGTCAGGGGGCGCGGAGACCGGGGAGCTGTTTTTT. It specifies CASSLRSGGAETGELFF.